Listed below are T cell receptor beta chains from one sample, sequenced in a study of blood T cell repertoires in COVID-19. This table comes from immunoSEQ multiplex PCR, and its TCRdb copy is limited to in-frame clones, with some not included. The top ten clones hold 1.1% of a sample with some 150,000 clones, 85% of them seen once. Material for sequencing was peripheral blood. Source of these receptors: a man aged 35 to 55 with acute or convalescent COVID-19. CDR3s include the opening cysteine and the closing phenylalanine or tryptophan. The order of the fields is D gene, V gene, clone size, J gene, CDR3 DNA, CDR3 protein. D genes are given only for firm matches. For some rows the clone size is stated as once, few or many, or as a class when expanded; others skip it.

TRBD1	TRBV3-1/TRBV3-2	NA	TRBJ2-1	TGTGCCAGCAGCCAAGCGACAGGGGGCGTCAATGAGCAGTTCTTC	CASSQATGGVNEQFF
TRBD2	TRBV11-2	NA	TRBJ2-1	TGTGCCAGCGGAAGGACTAGCGGGGGGTCCAATGAGCAGTTCTTC	CASGRTSGGSNEQFF
NA	TRBV29-1	few	TRBJ1-2	TGCAGCGTAAAGAGCGGCGGAGGAAGCTACACCTTC	CSVKSGGGSYTF
TRBD1	TRBV2	NA	TRBJ2-1	TGTGCCAGCCGGGACAGTATTTCCAATGAGCAGTTCTTC	CASRDSISNEQFF
TRBD2	TRBV4-2	NA	TRBJ2-1	TGTGCCAGCAGCCAAGACGTAGCGGGGAGCAATGAGCAGTTCTTC	CASSQDVAGSNEQFF
TRBD1	TRBV5-8	NA	TRBJ1-3	TGTGCCAGCAGCCGGGGACAGGGGGGAAACACCATATATTTT	CASSRGQGGNTIYF
TRBD2	TRBV3-1/TRBV3-2	NA	TRBJ2-1	TGTGCCAGCAGCCCCCAGAGGCGCGGGGGTCCGATCTACAATGAGCAGTTCTTC	CASSPQRRGGPIYNEQFF
TRBD1	TRBV2	NA	TRBJ1-1	TGTGCCAGCTCCCGGACAGGGTTGAGTACTGAAGCTTTCTTT	CASSRTGLSTEAFF
TRBD1	TRBV5-8	NA	TRBJ1-1	TGTGCCAGCAGACGGAGACAGGGACTGAACACTGAAGCTTTCTTT	CASRRRQGLNTEAFF
NA	TRBV15	NA	TRBJ2-7	TGTGCCACCAGCAGAGAACGGGGTCCCACCTACGAGCAGTACTTC	CATSRERGPTYEQYF
NA	TRBV28	NA	TRBJ1-6	TGTGCCAGCAGTTTGCCAGGTTATAATTCACCCCTCCACTTT	CASSLPGYNSPLHF
NA	TRBV12-3/TRBV12-4	NA	TRBJ1-1	TGTGCCAGCAGTTTACAGGGGCAAACTGAAGCTTTCTTT	CASSLQGQTEAFF
NA	TRBV5-6	NA	TRBJ1-3	TGTGCCAGCAGCTTGGACTCGCACAGGACCCCTGGAAACACCATATATTTT	CASSLDSHRTPGNTIYF
NA	TRBV18	NA	TRBJ1-1	TGTGCCAGCTCCCAAAGCGGGACGGTGAACACTGAAGCTTTCTTT	CASSQSGTVNTEAFF
NA	TRBV6-5	NA	TRBJ2-5	TGTGCCAGCAGCCCGACAGCTAACCAAGAGACCCAGTACTTC	CASSPTANQETQYF
NA	TRBV6-1	NA	TRBJ1-2	TGTGCCAGCAGTGAAGCCCGGGTTACCGGCTACACCTTC	CASSEARVTGYTF
TRBD1	TRBV2	NA	TRBJ1-1	TGTGCCAGCAGTTTTCACAGGGGCCCGGACGCTGAAGCTTTCTTT	CASSFHRGPDAEAFF
TRBD1	TRBV3-1/TRBV3-2	NA	TRBJ2-5	TGTGCCAGCAGCCGGGGACAGGTCCACCAAGAGACCCAGTACTTC	CASSRGQVHQETQYF
TRBD1	TRBV28	NA	TRBJ1-5	TGTGCCAGCAGTCCGACAGGGGGCGGCCAGCCCCAGCATTTT	CASSPTGGGQPQHF
NA	TRBV4-1	NA	TRBJ2-7	TGCGCCAGCAGCGAACAGGTCCTCACCACCTACGAGCAGTACTTC	CASSEQVLTTYEQYF
TRBD2	TRBV7-2	few	TRBJ2-2	TGTGCCAGCAGCTGGACTAGCGGAACAACCGGGGAGCTGTTTTTT	CASSWTSGTTGELFF
TRBD2	TRBV9	NA	TRBJ2-3	TGTGCCAGCAGCGTAGGGCTAGCGGGGCTTCCCACAGATACGCAGTATTTT	CASSVGLAGLPTDTQYF
TRBD2	TRBV9	NA	TRBJ2-3	TGTGCCAGCAGCGTAGCTAGCGGGGGGTTGGCAGATACGCAGTATTTT	CASSVASGGLADTQYF
TRBD1	TRBV28	NA	TRBJ2-3	TGTGCCAGCAGTCTGGGACAGGTTGAGGATACGCAGTATTTT	CASSLGQVEDTQYF
TRBD2	TRBV5-8	NA	TRBJ2-5	TGTGCCAGCAGCCTGGGGACTAGCGGGTCCTCCAAGGAGACCCAGTACTTC	CASSLGTSGSSKETQYF
NA	TRBV5-1	once	TRBJ1-3	TGCGCCAGCAGCTACGCCACAGGGAGCTCTGGAAACACCATATATTTT	CASSYATGSSGNTIYF
TRBD1	TRBV11-2	NA	TRBJ2-7	TGTGCCAGCAGCTTAGAACGTACAGGGGCCTACGAGCAGTACTTC	CASSLERTGAYEQYF
NA	TRBV10-3	NA	TRBJ2-1	TGTGCCATCAGTGTAGGGGACAATGAGCAGTTCTTC	CAISVGDNEQFF
NA	TRBV2	NA	TRBJ1-6	TGTGCCAGCAGGGCAGCGGCAGGGGAATCACCCCTCCACTTT	CASRAAAGESPLHF
NA	TRBV5-4	NA	TRBJ1-1	TGTGCCAGCAGCTTGGCTGCGGCAGGGTCGGGCACTGAAGCTTTCTTT	CASSLAAAGSGTEAFF
TRBD2	TRBV5-4	NA	TRBJ2-1	TGTGCCAGCAGCCTAGCGGGGGGTATCTACAATGAGCAGTTCTTC	CASSLAGGIYNEQFF
TRBD2	TRBV6-2/TRBV6-3	many	TRBJ2-1	TGTGCCAGCAGTTACGGGACTAGCGGGGGCGATGAGCAGTTCTTC	CASSYGTSGGDEQFF
TRBD1	TRBV7-2	NA	TRBJ2-2	TGTGCCAGCAGCTCACAGGGGAGCGGGGAGCTGTTTTTT	CASSSQGSGELFF
NA	TRBV9	few	TRBJ1-6	TGTGCCAGCAGCACCCGACCCCGGGGTAATTCACCCCTCCACTTT	CASSTRPRGNSPLHF
TRBD1	TRBV7-8	NA	TRBJ1-1	TGTGCCAGCAGCTTAGCCGCAGGGGGTAGCACTGAAGCTTTCTTT	CASSLAAGGSTEAFF
NA	TRBV27	NA	TRBJ2-3	TGTGCCAGCAGTTTAGAAGGGGGAAGCACAGATACGCAGTATTTT	CASSLEGGSTDTQYF
TRBD1	TRBV30	NA	TRBJ1-1	TGTGCCTGGAGGAATAGGGACAGAATGAACACTGAAGCTTTCTTT	CAWRNRDRMNTEAFF
TRBD1	TRBV7-8	once	TRBJ1-5	TGTGCCAGCAGCCACCGGGGGCAGGGGGCATCAAGCAATCAGCCCCAGCATTTT	CASSHRGQGASSNQPQHF
NA	TRBV29-1	NA	TRBJ2-1	TGCAGCGTCGAACCGGGACATAATGAGCAGTTCTTC	CSVEPGHNEQFF
TRBD1	TRBV11-2	NA	TRBJ2-1	TGTGCCAGCAGCTTGCCGGGACAGAGGTCGTACAATGAGCAGTTCTTC	CASSLPGQRSYNEQFF
TRBD1	TRBV11-2	NA	TRBJ1-5	TGTGCCAGCAGCCACGGGACAGGGAATCAGCCCCAGCATTTT	CASSHGTGNQPQHF
TRBD2	TRBV7-3	NA	TRBJ2-3	TGTGCCAGCAGCCCGGGACTAGAGATAGATACGCAGTATTTT	CASSPGLEIDTQYF
TRBD1	TRBV30	NA	TRBJ1-2	TGTGAAAAGTCGGACAGGGTGGCAAACTATGGCTACACCTTC	CEKSDRVANYGYTF
TRBD1	TRBV10-3	NA	TRBJ1-4	TGTGCCATCAGCGAGACAGGGGAAAAACTGTTTTTT	CAISETGEKLFF
TRBD1	TRBV6-2/TRBV6-3	NA	TRBJ1-5	TGTGCCAGCAGTTCCCGACAGGGCGGGCAGCCCCAGCATTTT	CASSSRQGGQPQHF
NA	TRBV3-1/TRBV3-2	NA	TRBJ1-2	TGTGCCAGCAGCCACGGCGGTAACTATGGCTACACCTTC	CASSHGGNYGYTF
TRBD1	TRBV6-5	few	TRBJ1-3	TGTGCCAGCCTGGACAGGACGCGGAACACCATATATTTT	CASLDRTRNTIYF
TRBD1	TRBV5-1	NA	TRBJ1-6	TGCGCCAGCAGGGGGACAGGGACGAATTCACCCCTCCACTTT	CASRGTGTNSPLHF
TRBD2	TRBV4-2	once	TRBJ2-2	TGTGCCAGCAGCCAAGAGTTATTAGCGGGGCGCACCGGGGAGCTGTTTTTT	CASSQELLAGRTGELFF
TRBD1	TRBV30	NA	TRBJ1-2	TGTGCCTGGAGTGTCGGGACAGGGGTTGGCTACACCTTC	CAWSVGTGVGYTF
TRBD1	TRBV5-1	NA	TRBJ2-3	TGCGCCAGCAGTTGGTCAAGGGACAGAAGCACAGATACGCAGTATTTT	CASSWSRDRSTDTQYF
TRBD1	TRBV5-1	NA	TRBJ1-1	TGCGCCAGCAGCTTAGGACAGGGAAGAGGCTTATCTGAAGCTTTCTTT	CASSLGQGRGLSEAFF
TRBD1	TRBV19	once	TRBJ1-2	TGTGCCAGTAGTTTTGCCCCCGGGACAGATGGCTACACCTTC	CASSFAPGTDGYTF
TRBD1	TRBV4-1	NA	TRBJ1-4	TGCGCCAGCAGCCAAAGACAGGGAATGAATGAAAAACTGTTTTTT	CASSQRQGMNEKLFF
TRBD2	TRBV6-5	NA	TRBJ2-1	TGTGCCACCCAGAGGAGCGGGGGGGATTACAATGAGCAGTTCTTC	CATQRSGGDYNEQFF